These 27 T cell receptor beta chains share one sample of origin, sequenced in a study of CD8 T cells in Susac syndrome (dated by TCRdb to about 2019). The protocol used for the library was the immunoSEQ multiplex PCR assay. RNA was extracted using the RNeasy kit, and about 0.5 to 1 microgram was reverse transcribed with random hexamers. TCRdb passed the public sequencing reads through fastp at Q25 and MiXCR, retaining productive beta sequences. Identical CDR3 proteins give one entry, which carries the most common genes and DNA. For this sample the table gives a few hundred thousand distinct CDR3 sequences, of which approximately 94% were detected only once. The ten largest clonotypes hold under 0.2% of the sample. Sequenced: CD4+ T cells from PBMCs. The receptors shown here come from a human donor with Susac syndrome.

This chain joins TRBV4-2 and TRBJ1-5; perhaps TRBD1 as D (5 bases). Germline V gene sequence: CDR1 LGHNA, CDR2 YNFKEQ. This CDR3 is 15 amino acids long. The germline V and J ends were trimmed by 0 bases and 7 bases, with 13 bases remaining between them. The CDR3 DNA reads as TGTGCCAGCAGCCAAGAAGGTGGGGCGGGCCAGCCCCAGCATTTT. It specifies CASSQEGGAGQPQHF.

V is TRBV30 and J is TRBJ2-7; no reliable D call. The CDR3 spans 13 residues. CDR1 is GTSNPN, CDR2 SVGIG, per germline (reference sequence). Trimming shortened V by 4 bases and J by 0 bases, and 10 bases separated the two germline ends. The CDR3 loop is CAWTNHNSYEQYF. CDR3 DNA sequence: TGTGCCTGGACAAACCACAACTCCTACGAGCAGTACTTC.

The rearrangement joins TRBV4-2 to TRBJ2-6; D remains unclear. V was cut by 0 bases and J by 0 bases, with 6 bases left in between. The CDR3 is 16 residues long. Germline V gene lookup returns CDR1 LGHNA and CDR2 YNFKEQ. The CDR3 reads CASSQDWDSGANVLTF. The DNA of the CDR3 is TGTGCCAGCAGCCAAGATTGGGACTCTGGGGCCAACGTCCTGACTTTC.

The chain links TRBV20-1 to TRBJ1-3; 8 nucleotides line up with TRBD1. The CDR3 extends over 15 amino acids. Germline V CDR1 and CDR2: DFQATT, SNEGSKA (reference sequence). The ends lost 5 bases at V and 0 bases at J; junction bases unmatched: 6. Here the CDR3 reads CSARTGFVSGNTIYF. The CDR3 nucleotides read TGCAGTGCTCGGACAGGGTTCGTCTCTGGAAACACCATATATTTT.

J is TRBJ2-5 and V is TRBV20-1, with 7 bases that match TRBD2. There are 12 residues in the CDR3. Germline values: CDR1 DFQATT, CDR2 SNEGSKA (reference sequence). With V trimmed by 5 bases and J by 2 bases, 2 bases remained unmatched. As DNA, the CDR3 is TGCAGTGCTCTGCGGGGGCAAGAGACCCAGTACTTC. Amino acid sequence: CSALRGQETQYF.

The chain has TRBV25-1 and TRBJ1-1; TRBD1 is a possible D gene (6 bases). The CDR3 is made up of 13 amino acids. Trimming left V 7 bases short and J 11 bases short, with 20 bases between. CDR1 is MGHDK, CDR2 SYGVNS, per germline. This chain's CDR3 is CASTPPGGNRAFF. In nucleotides, the CDR3 is TGTGCCAGCACCCCCCCGGGGGGCAATCGGGCTTTCTTT.

The chain combines TRBV29-1 with TRBJ2-7; unclear D gene. The CDR3 extends over 12 amino acids. CDR1 is SQVTM and CDR2 is ANQGSEA in the germline V gene. V lost 4 bases to trimming and J lost 6 bases, with 13 bases between them. The CDR3 nucleotides are TGCAGCGTTGTCTTGGGTAGCCGCGAGCAGTACTTC. Amino acids: CSVVLGSREQYF.

This chain uses TRBV2 with TRBJ2-5; 8 nucleotides match TRBD1. Germline CDR1 SNHLY, CDR2 FYNNEI. The V and J ends lost 6 bases and 5 bases, in that order; junction bases with no gene match: 8. This CDR3 has 14 amino acids. In nucleotides, the CDR3 is TGTGCCAGCAGCGTTGAAAGGACAGGGGAGACCCAGTACTTC. It yields the protein CASSVERTGETQYF.

The rearrangement uses TRBV6-6 and TRBJ1-1, with D maybe TRBD1 (5 bases). Trimming stripped 8 bases from V and 0 bases from J, with 10 bases between. In germline, CDR1 is MNHNY, CDR2 SVGAGI (reference sequence). This CDR3 region has 13 residues. CDR3 sequence (DNA): TGTGCCAGCGGGGAGGGACTGAACACTGAAGCTTTCTTT. It is translated as CASGEGLNTEAFF.

V and J are TRBV6-2 or TRBV6-3 and TRBJ1-1; 9 nucleotides agree with TRBD1. The CDR3 extends over 14 amino acids. Germline CDR1 MNHEY, CDR2 SVGEGT. V trimming: 6 bases; J trimming: 1 base; junction bases outside the gene matches: 3. DNA of the CDR3: TGTGCCAGCAGATCGGGACAGGGGAACACTGAAGCTTTCTTT. Translated, it gives CASRSGQGNTEAFF.

The genes are TRBV6-1 and TRBJ1-6; D is unclear. The V gene lost 8 bases and the J gene lost 0 bases, with 14 bases spanning the gap. Germline V gives CDR1 MNHNS, CDR2 SASEGT. The CDR3 has 16 amino acids. Written as DNA, the CDR3 is TGTGCCAGCGCCAGCCCACTGAGCTCCTATAATTCACCCCTCCACTTT. It is translated as CASASPLSSYNSPLHF.

The CDR3 DNA follows: TGTGCCGCCGCCGCGCCCAACCAGCCCCAGCATTTT. This translates into CAAAAPNQPQHF. V is TRBV6-1 and J is TRBJ1-5, with D unclear. The CDR3 is made up of 12 amino acids. CDR1 is MNHNS, CDR2 SASEGT, per germline. Trimming pared 11 bases from V and 7 bases from J, leaving 15 bases between.

This sequence joins TRBV19 and TRBJ2-5; D is uncertain. V lost 4 bases to trimming and J lost 3 bases, with 9 bases between them. The length of the CDR3 is 13 residues. Germline CDR1 and CDR2: LNHDA and SQIVND (reference sequence). In nucleotides, the CDR3 is TGTGCCAGTAGTACGTCTCGGGAAGAGACCCAGTACTTC. Protein: CASSTSREETQYF.

The chain couples TRBV28 to TRBJ1-2; TRBD1 matches at 8 bases. Trimming removed 4 bases from V and 8 bases from J; junction bases left unmatched: 15. Germline V gives CDR1 MDHEN, CDR2 SYDVKM. The CDR3 runs 16 residues. The CDR3 region has the DNA TGTGCCAGCAGTTACCCCAACGGACAGGGAGCGGGCGGCTACACCTTC. Translation: CASSYPNGQGAGGYTF.

CDR3 region: CASSRGGSDSPLHF. The CDR3 DNA reads TGTGCCAGCAGTAGGGGGGGGTCCGATTCACCCCTCCACTTT. The genes are TRBV6-5 and TRBJ1-6; possible D gene TRBD1, 6 bases. Germline loops: CDR1 MNHEY, CDR2 SVGAGI. The CDR3 consists of 14 residues. The V end was cut by 5 bases, the J end by 8 bases, with 13 bases between.

V gene TRBV3-1 combines with J gene TRBJ2-5; 8 bases match TRBD2. CDR1 is LGHDT and CDR2 is YNNKEL in the germline V gene (reference sequence). With 1 base clipped from V and 4 bases from J, the junction kept 8 bases outside the gene matches. The CDR3 is 16 amino acids. CDR3 in DNA: TGTGCCAGCAGCCAAGGGACGGGGGGGTCAGGAGAGACCCAGTACTTC. This encodes CASSQGTGGSGETQYF.

Written as DNA, the CDR3 is TGCAGCGTGGGTTGGACAGGGGGGACCGGGGAGCTGTTTTTT. This gives the protein CSVGWTGGTGELFF. The chain links TRBV29-1 to TRBJ2-2; 10 bases are a match to TRBD1. CDR1 and CDR2 (germline): SQVTM, ANQGSEA. The CDR3 runs 14 residues. V was pared by 6 bases and J by 5 bases, with 6 bases of the junction left unmatched.

This chain connects TRBV12-3 or TRBV12-4 to TRBJ1-2; TRBD1 matches at 7 bases. The V segment lost 7 bases and the J segment 4 bases; nucleotides outside the gene matches: 6. The CDR3 is 13 residues long. CDR3 loop: CASTPGQSYGYTF. In DNA, the CDR3 is TGTGCCAGCACCCCGGGACAGAGCTATGGCTACACCTTC.

The chain has TRBV6-2 or TRBV6-3 and TRBJ2-3; D might be TRBD2 (7 bases). The V end lost 8 bases, the J end lost 0 bases, and 9 bases lay between the germline ends. Looked up from germline, CDR1 is MNHEY and CDR2 is SVGEGT. The CDR3 consists of 13 residues. CDR3 in DNA: TGTGCCAGCCGGGGGGCTAGCACAGATACGCAGTATTTT. It encodes CASRGASTDTQYF.

V is TRBV4-1 and J is TRBJ2-3; perhaps TRBD1 as D (5 bases). The CDR3 runs 14 residues. With 2 bases removed from V and 3 bases from J, the gap between germline ends came to 9 bases. Germline V CDR1 and CDR2: MGHRA, YSYEKL. CDR3 sequence: CASSQQGTTDTQYF. As DNA, the CDR3 is TGCGCCAGCAGCCAACAGGGTACAACAGATACGCAGTATTTT.

This rearrangement joins TRBV6-6 to TRBJ2-3; TRBD2 matches 7 bases. The CDR3 is 14 residues long. Germline lookup yields CDR1 MNHNY and CDR2 SVGAGI (reference sequence). The ends lost 5 bases at V and 4 bases at J; junction bases unmatched: 6. This chain's CDR3 is CASSQGLVSDTQYF. The CDR3 DNA is TGTGCCAGCAGTCAAGGACTAGTTTCAGATACGCAGTATTTT.

V is TRBV29-1 and J is TRBJ2-1; 11 bases are shared with TRBD2. The J segment lost 3 bases and the V segment lost 7 bases, leaving 2 bases of the junction unmatched. The CDR3 is 13 amino acids. CDR1 and CDR2 (germline): SQVTM, ANQGSEA. The CDR3 region is CSAGTSGYNEQFF. In nucleotides, the CDR3 is TGCAGCGCCGGGACTAGCGGCTACAATGAGCAGTTCTTC.

The V and J genes are TRBV20-1 and TRBJ1-2, with D perhaps TRBD1 (5 bases). The CDR3 contains 13 residues. The germline V gene has CDR1 DFQATT and CDR2 SNEGSKA (reference sequence). With 0 bases removed from V and 8 bases from J, the gap between germline ends came to 13 bases. CDR3 in amino acids: CSARDNAGRGYTF. The CDR3 DNA reads as TGCAGTGCTAGAGATAATGCAGGGCGAGGCTACACCTTC.

CDR3 region: CASSGRGGRGGDNEQFF. CDR3 DNA sequence: TGTGCCAGCAGCGGCCGGGGTGGGCGGGGTGGGGACAATGAGCAGTTCTTC. V usage is TRBV9 and J usage is TRBJ2-1; TRBD2 is a possible D gene (6 bases). CDR3 length: 17 residues. In germline, CDR1 is SGDLS, CDR2 YYNGEE. V was trimmed by 3 bases and J by 5 bases, leaving 21 bases between them.

V usage is TRBV29-1 and J usage is TRBJ2-2; D not certain. Trimming pared 0 bases from V and 5 bases from J, leaving 10 bases between. Germline values: CDR1 SQVTM, CDR2 ANQGSEA. The CDR3 runs to 14 residues. CDR3 sequence reads: CSVEEGGRTGELFF. CDR3 in DNA: TGCAGCGTTGAAGAAGGTGGGCGTACCGGGGAGCTGTTTTTT.

The CDR3, as DNA: TGTGCCAGCTCACCCTTGGGAAACACTGAAGCTTTCTTT. Residues: CASSPLGNTEAFF. This chain connects TRBV18 to TRBJ1-1, with D unclear. CDR3 length equals 13 residues. Germline CDR1 KGHSH, CDR2 LQKENI. V lost 3 bases, J lost 2 bases, and 7 bases lay in between.

The chain couples TRBV3-1 to TRBJ2-6; D possibly corresponds to TRBD2 (5 bases). The CDR3 length is 13 residues. The germline gives CDR1 LGHDT, CDR2 YNNKEL (reference sequence). V was cut by 6 bases and J by 2 bases, with 5 bases left in between. The CDR3 here is CASREAGANVLTF. For the CDR3, the DNA is TGTGCCAGCAGGGAGGCTGGGGCCAACGTCCTGACTTTC.